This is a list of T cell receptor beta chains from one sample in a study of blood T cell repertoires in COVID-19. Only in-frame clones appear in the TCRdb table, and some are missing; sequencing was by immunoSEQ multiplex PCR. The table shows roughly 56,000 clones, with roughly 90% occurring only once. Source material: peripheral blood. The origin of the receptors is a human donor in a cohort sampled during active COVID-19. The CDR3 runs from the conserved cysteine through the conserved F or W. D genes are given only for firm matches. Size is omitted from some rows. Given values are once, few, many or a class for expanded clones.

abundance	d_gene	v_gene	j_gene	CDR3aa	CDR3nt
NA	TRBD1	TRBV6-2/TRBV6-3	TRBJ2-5	CASSLGTGAWETQYF	TGTGCCAGCAGTCTCGGGACAGGGGCATGGGAGACCCAGTACTTC
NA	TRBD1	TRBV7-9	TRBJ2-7	CASSLGDRGVSHEQYF	TGTGCCAGCAGCTTAGGTGACAGGGGGGTCTCCCACGAGCAGTACTTC
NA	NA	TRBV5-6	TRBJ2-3	CASSLGGLRTDTQYF	TGTGCCAGCAGCTTGGGGGGCCTGAGGACAGATACGCAGTATTTT
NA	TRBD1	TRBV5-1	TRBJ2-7	CASSTGQGFDEQYF	TGCGCCAGCAGCACCGGACAGGGGTTCGATGAGCAGTACTTC
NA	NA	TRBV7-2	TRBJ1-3	CASSEQGSGNTIYF	TGTGCCAGCAGCGAACAGGGCTCTGGAAACACCATATATTTT
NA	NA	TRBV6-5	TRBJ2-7	CASRRLDRLLGEQYF	TGTGCCAGCCGGAGATTGGACAGACTTTTGGGCGAGCAGTACTTC
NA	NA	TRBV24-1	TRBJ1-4	CATSETTGSDNEKLFF	TGTGCCACCAGTGAAACCACAGGGTCCGATAATGAAAAACTGTTTTTT
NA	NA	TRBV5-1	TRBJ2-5	CASSLDGARGETQYF	TGCGCCAGCAGCTTGGATGGAGCTCGAGGGGAGACCCAGTACTTC
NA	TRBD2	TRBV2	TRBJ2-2	CASRDWTSGGAGELFF	TGTGCCAGCAGAGACTGGACTAGCGGGGGGGCCGGGGAGCTGTTTTTT
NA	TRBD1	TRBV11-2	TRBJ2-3	CASSLGGQGTDTQYF	TGTGCCAGCAGCTTAGGGGGACAGGGGACAGATACGCAGTATTTT
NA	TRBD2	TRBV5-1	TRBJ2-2	CASSSREGATGELFF	TGCGCCAGCAGCTCTCGGGAGGGCGCCACCGGGGAGCTGTTTTTT
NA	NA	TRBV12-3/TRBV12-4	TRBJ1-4	CASSFLGVQELFF	TGTGCCAGCAGTTTTCTCGGGGTACAAGAACTGTTTTTT
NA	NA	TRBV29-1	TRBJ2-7	CSVLTEPYEQYF	TGCAGCGTCCTGACAGAGCCCTACGAGCAGTACTTC
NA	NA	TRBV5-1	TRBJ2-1	CASSLPQGSSYNEQFF	TGCGCCAGCAGCTTACCGCAGGGGAGCTCCTACAATGAGCAGTTCTTC
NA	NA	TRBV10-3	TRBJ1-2	CGISGGGEYGYTF	TGTGGCATCTCGGGGGGCGGAGAGTATGGCTACACCTTC
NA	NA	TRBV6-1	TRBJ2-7	CASSDTGRVGYF	TGTGCCAGCAGTGATACAGGTCGGGTCGGGTACTTC
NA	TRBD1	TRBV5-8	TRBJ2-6	CASSFQGATGANVLTF	TGTGCCAGCAGCTTTCAGGGGGCGACAGGGGCCAACGTCCTGACTTTC
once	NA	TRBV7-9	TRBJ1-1	CASSPGGVGDTEAFF	TGTGCCAGCAGCCCCGGGGGAGTAGGGGACACTGAAGCTTTCTTT
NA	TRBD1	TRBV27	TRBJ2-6	CASSPDRVVGANVLTF	TGTGCCAGCAGTCCAGACAGGGTGGTTGGGGCCAACGTCCTGACTTTC
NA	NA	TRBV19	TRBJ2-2	CASSIILGRWSTGELFF	TGTGCCAGTAGTATCATATTAGGGAGATGGAGCACCGGGGAGCTGTTTTTT
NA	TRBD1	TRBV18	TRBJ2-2	CASSLRDSLLTGELFF	TGTGCCAGCTCACTCCGGGACAGCCTGCTTACCGGGGAGCTGTTTTTT
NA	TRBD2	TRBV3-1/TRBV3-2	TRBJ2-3	CASSQEGTSGVVDTQYF	TGTGCCAGCAGCCAAGAAGGGACTAGCGGGGTAGTAGATACGCAGTATTTT
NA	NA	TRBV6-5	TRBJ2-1	CASRFGRDSSEQFF	TGTGCCAGCAGATTTGGCCGGGACTCGAGTGAGCAGTTCTTC
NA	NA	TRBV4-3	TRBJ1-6	CASLSRSPLHF	TGCGCCAGCCTCTCTAGATCACCCCTCCACTTT
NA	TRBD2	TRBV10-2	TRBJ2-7	CASSDWGGGGYEQYF	TGCGCCAGCAGTGACTGGGGCGGCGGGGGCTACGAGCAGTACTTC
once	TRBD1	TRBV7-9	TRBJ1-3	CASTIIGGWDSSGNTIYF	TGTGCCAGCACCATTATTGGGGGATGGGACAGCTCTGGAAACACCATATATTTT
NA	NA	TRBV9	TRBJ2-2	CASSVVSGNTGELFF	TGTGCCAGCAGCGTAGTCAGCGGGAACACCGGGGAGCTGTTTTTT
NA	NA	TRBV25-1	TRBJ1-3	CASSEFRGNSGNTIYF	TGTGCCAGCAGTGAATTTAGGGGGAACTCTGGAAACACCATATATTTT
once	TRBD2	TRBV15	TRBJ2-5	CATSSSGGAGKTQYF	TGTGCCACCAGCTCTAGCGGGGGGGCCGGAAAGACCCAGTACTTC
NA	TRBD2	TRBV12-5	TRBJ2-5	CASGHSGGETQYF	TGTGCTAGTGGTCATAGCGGGGGGGAGACCCAGTACTTC
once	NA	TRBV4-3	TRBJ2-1	CASSQGAYNEQFF	TGCGCCAGCAGCCAAGGAGCCTACAATGAGCAGTTCTTC
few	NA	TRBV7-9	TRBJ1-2	CASSPVMTGLYGYTF	TGTGCCAGCAGCCCGGTTATGACAGGCCTATATGGCTACACCTTC
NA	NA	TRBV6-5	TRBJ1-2	CASSYAGVQYGYTF	TGTGCCAGCAGTTACGCGGGGGTTCAGTATGGCTACACCTTC
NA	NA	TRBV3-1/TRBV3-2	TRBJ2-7	CASSQGPLPRGAYEQYF	TGTGCCAGCAGCCAAGGGCCCTTACCTCGCGGAGCTTACGAGCAGTACTTC
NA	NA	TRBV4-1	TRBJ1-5	CASSQGGLGGNQPQHF	TGCGCCAGCAGCCAAGGGGGACTGGGGGGGAATCAGCCCCAGCATTTT
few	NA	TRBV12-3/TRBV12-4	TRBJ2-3	CASGVGRDTQYF	TGTGCCAGCGGTGTAGGGAGAGATACGCAGTATTTT
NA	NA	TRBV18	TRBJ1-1	CASSPRGGETEAFF	TGTGCCAGCTCCCCTAGGGGGGGAGAAACTGAAGCTTTCTTT
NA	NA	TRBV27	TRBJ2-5	CASSFVAGETQYF	TGTGCCAGCAGTTTCGTTGCGGGAGAGACCCAGTACTTC
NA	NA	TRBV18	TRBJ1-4	CASSRASGVYEKLFF	TGTGCCAGCTCACGGGCTTCAGGGGTTTATGAAAAACTGTTTTTT
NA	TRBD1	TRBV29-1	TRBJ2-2	CSVEGQGAVGELFF	TGCAGCGTTGAAGGGCAGGGGGCTGTCGGGGAGCTGTTTTTT
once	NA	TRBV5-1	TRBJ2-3	CASSSGVGTDTQYF	TGCGCCAGCAGCTCGGGTGTCGGCACAGATACGCAGTATTTT
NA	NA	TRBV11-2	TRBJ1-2	CASSLAGSYGYTF	TGTGCCAGCAGCTTAGCAGGTTCCTATGGCTACACCTTC
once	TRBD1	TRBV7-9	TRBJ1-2	CASSLSPDRGLGYTF	TGTGCCAGCAGCTTATCCCCGGACAGGGGGCTTGGCTACACCTTC
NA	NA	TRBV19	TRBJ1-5	CASSQDSNYNQPQHF	TGTGCCAGTAGCCAAGACAGCAACTACAATCAGCCCCAGCATTTT
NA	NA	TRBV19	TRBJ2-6	CASSIWVTGTGANVLTF	TGTGCCAGTAGTATTTGGGTTACAGGGACTGGGGCCAACGTCCTGACTTTC
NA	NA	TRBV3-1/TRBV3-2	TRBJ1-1	CASSQGAEAFF	TGTGCCAGCAGCCAGGGAGCTGAAGCTTTCTTT
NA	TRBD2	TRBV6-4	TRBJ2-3	CASSESGGATDTQYF	TGTGCCAGCAGTGAAAGCGGGGGGGCGACAGATACGCAGTATTTT
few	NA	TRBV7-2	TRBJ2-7	CASSTRNNYEQYF	TGTGCCAGCAGCACCAGAAATAACTACGAGCAGTACTTC
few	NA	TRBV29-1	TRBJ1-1	CSVVPAGVMAEAFF	TGCAGCGTTGTACCGGCAGGGGTGATGGCTGAAGCTTTCTTT
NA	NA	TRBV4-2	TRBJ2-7	CASSHEEGEQYF	TGTGCCAGCAGCCACGAGGAGGGCGAGCAGTACTTC
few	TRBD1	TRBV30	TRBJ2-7	CAWRTGAYEQYF	TGTGCCTGGAGAACAGGGGCCTACGAGCAGTACTTC
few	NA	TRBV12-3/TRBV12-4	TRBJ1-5	CASSLGSQPQHF	TGTGCCAGCAGTTTAGGGAGTCAGCCCCAGCATTTT
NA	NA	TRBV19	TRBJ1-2	CASSLQGPYGYTF	TGTGCCAGTAGTCTTCAGGGGCCGTATGGCTACACCTTC
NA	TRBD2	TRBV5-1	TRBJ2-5	CASNLGGSGETQYF	TGCGCCAGCAACCTGGGGGGGTCCGGTGAGACCCAGTACTTC
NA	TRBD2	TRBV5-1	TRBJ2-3	CASNLAGNTDTQYF	TGCGCCAGCAACTTAGCGGGTAACACAGATACGCAGTATTTT
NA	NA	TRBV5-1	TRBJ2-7	CASSLGGYEQYF	TGCGCCAGCTCATTGGGGGGTTACGAGCAGTACTTC
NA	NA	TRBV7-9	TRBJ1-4	CASSSRLGDNEKLFF	TGTGCCAGCAGCTCGCGCCTTGGAGATAATGAAAAACTGTTTTTT
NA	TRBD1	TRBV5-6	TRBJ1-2	CASSSTGNSYGYTF	TGTGCCAGCAGCTCGACAGGGAACAGCTATGGCTACACCTTC
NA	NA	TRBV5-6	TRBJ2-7	CASSFGDLSYEQYF	TGTGCCAGCAGCTTCGGGGACTTATCCTACGAGCAGTACTTC